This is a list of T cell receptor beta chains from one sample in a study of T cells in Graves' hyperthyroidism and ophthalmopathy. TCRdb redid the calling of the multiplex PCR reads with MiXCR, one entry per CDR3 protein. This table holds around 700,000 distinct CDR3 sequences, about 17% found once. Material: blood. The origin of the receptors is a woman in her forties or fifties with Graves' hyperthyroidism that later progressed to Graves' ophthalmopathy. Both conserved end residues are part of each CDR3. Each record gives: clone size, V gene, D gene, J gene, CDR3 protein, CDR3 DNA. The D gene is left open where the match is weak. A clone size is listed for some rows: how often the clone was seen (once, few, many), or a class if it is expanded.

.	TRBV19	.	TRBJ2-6	CASSIDWAGGTSGANVLTF	TGTGCCAGTAGTATAGATTGGGCAGGGGGGACCTCTGGGGCCAACGTCCTGACTTTC
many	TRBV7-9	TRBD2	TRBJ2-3	CASSLRGGTDTQYF	TGTGCCAGCAGTCTACGGGGGGGCACAGATACGCAGTATTTT
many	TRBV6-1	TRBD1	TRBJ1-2	CASSRDRDPNYGYTF	TGTGCCAGCAGTCGAGACAGGGACCCTAACTATGGCTACACCTTC
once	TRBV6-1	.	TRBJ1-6	CASSEARRVSPLHF	TGTGCCAGCAGTGAAGCTCGGCGGGTCTCACCCCTCCACTTT
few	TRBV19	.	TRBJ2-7	CASTMTGSSYEQYF	TGTGCCAGTACCATGACGGGGAGCTCCTACGAGCAGTACTTC
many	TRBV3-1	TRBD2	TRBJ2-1	CASRIEAGGRNEQFF	TGTGCCAGCAGGATTGAAGCGGGGGGGCGCAATGAGCAGTTCTTC
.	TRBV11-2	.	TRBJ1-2	CASSLDFGANYDYTF	TGTGCCAGCAGCTTAGATTTTGGGGCCAACTATGACTACACCTTC
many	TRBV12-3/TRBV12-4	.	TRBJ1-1	CASSFRLSTEAFF	TGTGCCAGCAGTTTTAGACTGTCCACTGAAGCTTTCTTT
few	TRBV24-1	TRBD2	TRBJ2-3	CATSDPGTSGGDTQYF	TGTGCCACCAGTGACCCTGGGACTAGCGGGGGAGATACGCAGTATTTT
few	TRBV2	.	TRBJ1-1	CASSGQSIEAFF	TGTGCCAGCAGCGGACAGTCGATTGAAGCTTTCTTT
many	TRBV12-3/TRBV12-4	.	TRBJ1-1	CASSSDTGWRNTEAFF	TGTGCCAGCAGTTCTGACACAGGATGGAGGAACACTGAAGCTTTCTTT
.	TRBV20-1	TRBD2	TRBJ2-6	CSARPGRGSGANVLTF	TGCAGTGCCCGACCCGGGAGGGGGTCTGGGGCCAACGTCCTGACTTTC
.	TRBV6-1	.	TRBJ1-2	CASSEVAGRFPNYGYTF	TGTGCCAGCAGTGAAGTGGCAGGGAGATTCCCTAACTATGGCTACACCTTC
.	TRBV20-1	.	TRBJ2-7	CSAPFGGYEQYF	TGCAGTGCTCCGTTTGGGGGCTACGAGCAGTACTTC
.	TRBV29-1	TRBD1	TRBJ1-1	CSVAPTGANTEAFF	TGCAGCGTCGCCCCTACAGGGGCGAACACTGAAGCTTTCTTT
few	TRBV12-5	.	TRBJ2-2	CASGDTTHNTGELFF	TGTGCTAGTGGTGACACCACACACAACACCGGGGAGCTGTTTTTT
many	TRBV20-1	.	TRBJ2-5	CSPGETQYF	TGCAGTCCGGGAGAGACCCAGTACTTC
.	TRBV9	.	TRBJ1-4	CASSSTGDATNEKLFF	TGTGCCAGCAGCTCGACAGGTGATGCAACTAATGAAAAACTGTTTTTT
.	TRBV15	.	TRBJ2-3	CATRQGGGTDTQYF	TGTGCCACAAGACAGGGAGGGGGCACAGATACGCAGTATTTT
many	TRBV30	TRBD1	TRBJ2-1	CAWSVISGQGGNEQFF	TGTGCCTGGAGTGTAATTTCGGGACAGGGAGGTAATGAGCAGTTCTTC
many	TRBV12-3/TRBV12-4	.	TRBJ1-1	CASSLRQAGAFF	TGTGCCAGCAGTCTTAGACAGGCCGGGGCTTTCTTT
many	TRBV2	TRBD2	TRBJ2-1	CASKAGGGRNEQFF	TGTGCCAGCAAAGCGGGGGGGGGGCGGAATGAGCAGTTCTTC
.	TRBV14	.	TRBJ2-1	CASSRPGPNYNEQFF	TGTGCCAGCAGCCGCCCCGGCCCTAACTACAATGAGCAGTTCTTC
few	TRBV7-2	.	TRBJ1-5	CASSLVGDQPQHF	TGTGCCAGCAGCTTAGTAGGCGATCAGCCCCAGCATTTT
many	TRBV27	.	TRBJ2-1	CASSLYLEYNEQFF	TGTGCCAGCAGTCTGTATTTAGAGTACAATGAGCAGTTCTTC
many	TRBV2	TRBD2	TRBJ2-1	CASRAAGGDNEQFF	TGTGCCAGCAGGGCCGCGGGGGGAGACAATGAGCAGTTCTTC
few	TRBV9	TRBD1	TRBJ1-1	CASSRSRGVTEAFF	TGTGCCAGCAGCCGTAGCAGGGGGGTCACTGAAGCTTTCTTT
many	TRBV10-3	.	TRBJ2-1	CAISESGDRSNEQFF	TGTGCCATCAGTGAGTCAGGGGATAGGTCGAATGAGCAGTTCTTC
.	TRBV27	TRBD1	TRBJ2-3	CASSRDRVTDTQYF	TGTGCCAGCAGCCGGGACAGGGTCACAGATACGCAGTATTTT
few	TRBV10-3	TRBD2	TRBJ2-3	CAISDRGAGGPPDTQYF	TGTGCCATCAGTGACCGCGGGGCGGGGGGGCCCCCAGATACGCAGTATTTT
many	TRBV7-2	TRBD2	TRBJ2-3	CASSLSWEGDTQYF	TGTGCCAGCAGCCTAAGCTGGGAGGGTGATACGCAGTATTTT
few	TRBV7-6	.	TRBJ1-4	CASSYRRGVEEKLFF	TGTGCCAGCAGCTACCGCCGGGGGGTAGAAGAAAAACTGTTTTTT
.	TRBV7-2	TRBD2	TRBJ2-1	CASSLLRLAGSYNEQFF	TGTGCCAGCAGCTTACTGAGACTAGCGGGATCCTACAATGAGCAGTTCTTC
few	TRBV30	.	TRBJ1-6	CAWRRQGSSPLHF	TGTGCCTGGAGACGTCAGGGAAGCTCACCCCTCCACTTT
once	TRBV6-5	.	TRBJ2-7	CASSYAPGAEQYF	TGTGCCAGCAGTTACGCGCCAGGGGCCGAGCAGTACTTC
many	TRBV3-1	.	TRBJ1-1	CASVDGMNTEAFF	TGTGCCAGCGTTGACGGCATGAACACTGAAGCTTTCTTT
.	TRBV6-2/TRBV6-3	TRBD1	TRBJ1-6	CASSYSRGLNSPLHF	TGTGCCAGCAGTTACTCGAGGGGGCTGAATTCACCCCTCCACTTT
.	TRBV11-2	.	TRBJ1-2	CAVPVRVINYGYTF	TGTGCCGTCCCCGTGCGGGTTATTAACTATGGCTACACCTTC
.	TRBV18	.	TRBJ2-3	CASSPIAGSTDTQYF	TGTGCCAGCTCACCAATTGCAGGAAGCACAGATACGCAGTATTTT
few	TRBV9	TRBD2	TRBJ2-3	CASSEQRGGSGTDTQYF	TGTGCCAGCAGCGAACAGCGGGGGGGCTCTGGCACAGATACGCAGTATTTT
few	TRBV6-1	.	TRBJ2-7	CASSEPGFSYEQYF	TGTGCCAGCAGTGAACCGGGGTTCTCGTACGAGCAGTACTTC
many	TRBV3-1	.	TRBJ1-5	CASSQDLTQPQHF	TGTGCCAGCAGCCAAGATCTTACTCAGCCCCAGCATTTT
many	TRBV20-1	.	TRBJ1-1	CSAQGHMNTEAFF	TGCAGTGCTCAGGGACACATGAACACTGAAGCTTTCTTT
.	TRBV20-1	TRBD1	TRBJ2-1	CSAKGIGRGGLSSYNEQFF	TGCAGTGCTAAAGGAATCGGTCGAGGGGGCTTAAGCTCCTACAATGAGCAGTTCTTC
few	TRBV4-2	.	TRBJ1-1	CASSQDSTRNTEAFF	TGTGCCAGCAGCCAAGATTCTACAAGGAACACTGAAGCTTTCTTT
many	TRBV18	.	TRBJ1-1	CASSATELNTEAFF	TGTGCCAGCTCAGCGACAGAGCTTAACACTGAAGCTTTCTTT
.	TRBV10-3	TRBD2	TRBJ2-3	CATLAGGEDTQYF	TGTGCCACCTTAGCGGGGGGGGAAGATACGCAGTATTTT
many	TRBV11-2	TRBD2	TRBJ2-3	CASSNSGGVQNTQYF	TGTGCCAGCAGTAATAGCGGGGGAGTCCAAAATACGCAGTATTTT
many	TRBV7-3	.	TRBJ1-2	CASSRPGRNYGYTF	TGTGCCAGCAGTCGTCCGGGACGGAACTATGGCTACACCTTC
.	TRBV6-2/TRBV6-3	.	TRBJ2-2	CASSRGRMNTGELFF	TGTGCCAGCAGTAGGGGACGGATGAACACCGGGGAGCTGTTTTTT
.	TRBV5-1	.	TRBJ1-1	CASSLVPGRNTEAFF	TGCGCCAGCAGCTTGGTCCCAGGGCGGAACACTGAAGCTTTCTTT
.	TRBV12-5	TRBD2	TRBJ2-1	CASGPEGTTEQFF	TGTGCTAGTGGTCCCGAAGGGACTACCGAGCAGTTCTTC
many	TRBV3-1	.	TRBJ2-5	CASSQVVGTYQETQYF	TGTGCCAGCAGCCAAGTGGTAGGAACGTACCAAGAGACCCAGTACTTC
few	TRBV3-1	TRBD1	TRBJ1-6	CASTRDSAYNSPLHF	TGTGCCAGCACGAGGGACAGCGCTTATAATTCACCCCTCCACTTT
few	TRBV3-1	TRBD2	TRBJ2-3	CASSQVGVVAGGRNTQYF	TGTGCCAGCAGCCAAGTGGGAGTGGTAGCGGGGGGGCGTAATACGCAGTATTTT
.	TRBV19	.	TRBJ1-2	CASSIDSFLRDLRGYTF	TGTGCCAGTAGTATAGATTCCTTCCTTCGGGACCTACGAGGCTACACCTTC
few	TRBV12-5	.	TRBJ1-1	CASGLVRGVRDTEAFF	TGTGCTAGTGGTTTGGTACGGGGAGTCAGGGACACTGAAGCTTTCTTT
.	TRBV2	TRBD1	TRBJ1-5	CASSVDRASNQPRHF	TGTGCCAGCAGTGTCGACAGGGCAAGCAATCAGCCCCGGCATTTT
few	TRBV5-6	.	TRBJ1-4	CASSSTAWGPTNEKLFF	TGTGCCAGCAGCTCGACGGCCTGGGGGCCCACTAATGAAAAACTGTTTTTT
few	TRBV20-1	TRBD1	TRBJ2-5	CSAKGQGARETQYF	TGCAGTGCCAAGGGACAGGGGGCGCGGGAGACCCAGTACTTC